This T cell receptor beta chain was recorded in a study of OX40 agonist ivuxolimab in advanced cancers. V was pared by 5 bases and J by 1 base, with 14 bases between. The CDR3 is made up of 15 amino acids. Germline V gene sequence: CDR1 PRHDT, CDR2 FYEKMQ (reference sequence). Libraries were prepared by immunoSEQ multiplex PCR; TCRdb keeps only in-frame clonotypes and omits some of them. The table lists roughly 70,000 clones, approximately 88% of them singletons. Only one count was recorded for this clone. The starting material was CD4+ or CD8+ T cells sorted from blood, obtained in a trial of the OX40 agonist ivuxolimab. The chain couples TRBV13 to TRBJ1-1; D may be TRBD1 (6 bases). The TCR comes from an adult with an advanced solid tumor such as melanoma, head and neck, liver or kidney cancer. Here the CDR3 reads CASSLGAGQNTEAFF. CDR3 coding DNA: TGTGCCAGCAGCCTGGGGGCAGGCCAGAACACTGAAGCTTTCTTT.